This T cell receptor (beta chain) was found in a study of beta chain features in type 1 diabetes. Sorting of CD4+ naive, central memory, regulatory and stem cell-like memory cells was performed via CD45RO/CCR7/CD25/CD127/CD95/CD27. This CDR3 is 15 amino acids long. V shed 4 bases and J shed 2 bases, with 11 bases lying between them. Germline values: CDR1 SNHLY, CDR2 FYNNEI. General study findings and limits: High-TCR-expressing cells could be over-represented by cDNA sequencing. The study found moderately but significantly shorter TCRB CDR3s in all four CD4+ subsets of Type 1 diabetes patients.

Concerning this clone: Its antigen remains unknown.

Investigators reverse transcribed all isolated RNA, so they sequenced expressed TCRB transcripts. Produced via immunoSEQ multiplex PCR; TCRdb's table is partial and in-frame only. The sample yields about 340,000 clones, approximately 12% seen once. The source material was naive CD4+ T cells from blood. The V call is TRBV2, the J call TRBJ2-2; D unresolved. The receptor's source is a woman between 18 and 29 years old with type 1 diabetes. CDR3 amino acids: CASSATRSNTGELFF. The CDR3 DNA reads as TGTGCCAGCAGTGCTACTCGAAGTAACACCGGGGAGCTGTTTTTT.